This T cell receptor (beta chain) was identified during a study of shared clonotypes between healthy human individuals. V lost 1 base, J lost 5 bases, and 12 bases lay in between. CDR3 length: 14 amino acids. Germline V gene data show CDR1 as SGHTA and CDR2 as FQGNSA. Assay used: immunoSEQ multiplex PCR; TCRdb lists only in-frame clones, some missing. The sample carries roughly 2.4 million clones, around 95% recorded once. Sequenced material: naive CD4+ T cells sorted from blood. Indicated subset: CD45RA+ positively selected. The receptor was derived from a man between 18 and 29 years old in good health. V usage is TRBV7-2 and J usage is TRBJ2-7, with D perhaps TRBD2 (6 bases). The CDR3 sequence is CASSLDRGSDEQYF. CDR3 DNA sequence: TGTGCCAGCAGCTTAGACCGGGGGTCCGACGAGCAGTACTTC.